This is a list of T cell receptor beta chains from one sample in a study of human T cells and chemical hapten exposure. TCRdb re-called the RACE reads through MiXCR, storing one row per CDR3 protein. Among some 53,000 distinct CDR3 sequences listed, approximately 10% were seen once. The specimen was whole blood, collected in connection with sensitization to the hapten diphenylcyclopropenone (DPC). The receptors derive from a woman between 40 and 50 years old with alopecia areata. Some clones in this sample may be carry-over from other donors' samples. Each CDR3 is given with its conserved first and last residue. The D gene is left open where the match is weak. Clone size is not always given. Where it is, it says once, few, many or a class for expanded clones.

d_call,v_call,clone_size,j_call,cdr3_aa,cdr3_nt
-,TRBV3-1,few,TRBJ1-5,CASSQGNRRPQHF,TGTGCCAGCAGCCAAGGTAACCGTCGGCCCCAGCATTTT
-,TRBV18,-,TRBJ1-1,CASSPLGAYMNTEAFF,TGTGCCAGCTCACCCCTCGGGGCTTACATGAACACTGAAGCTTTCTTT
-,TRBV10-3,few,TRBJ2-2,CAISESLASTGELFF,TGTGCCATCAGTGAGTCCTTAGCATCCACCGGGGAGCTGTTTTTT
TRBD1,TRBV7-9,-,TRBJ2-3,CASSSVWTGGTDTQYF,TGTGCCAGCAGCTCGGTATGGACAGGGGGCACAGATACGCAGTATTTT
-,TRBV15,-,TRBJ1-4,CATSQPESFATNEKLFF,TGTGCCACCAGCCAGCCAGAGTCCTTTGCAACTAATGAAAAACTGTTTTTT
-,TRBV11-2,few,TRBJ1-1,CASSPQGGGTEAFF,TGTGCCAGCAGCCCACAGGGAGGAGGCACTGAAGCTTTCTTT
TRBD2,TRBV5-1,-,TRBJ2-1,CASSPMPGLAGSEQFF,TGCGCCAGCAGCCCAATGCCCGGACTAGCGGGGTCCGAGCAGTTCTTC
-,TRBV7-6,once,TRBJ2-3,CASSRLTGDTDTQYF,TGTGCCAGCAGCCGCCTAACGGGGGACACAGATACGCAGTATTTT
TRBD2,TRBV7-9,many,TRBJ2-4,CASSLIRLAGLPLQYF,TGTGCCAGCAGCCTGATCCGACTAGCGGGGCTCCCTCTTCAGTACTTC
-,TRBV30,-,TRBJ2-5,CAWRGGGETQYF,TGTGCCTGGAGAGGCGGGGGCGAGACCCAGTACTTC
-,TRBV27,few,TRBJ2-5,CASSLSSWGAAETQYF,TGTGCCAGCAGTTTATCGTCCTGGGGGGCAGCAGAGACCCAGTACTTC
-,TRBV4-3,many,TRBJ1-2,CASSQGAYGYTF,TGCGCCAGCAGCCAGGGCGCCTATGGCTACACCTTC
-,TRBV18,many,TRBJ1-1,CASSPRGERVSEAFF,TGTGCCAGCTCACCAAGGGGGGAACGGGTATCCGAAGCTTTCTTT
-,TRBV11-1,many,TRBJ1-1,CASSLGRTNEAFF,TGTGCCAGCAGCTTGGGTCGGACTAACGAAGCTTTCTTT
-,TRBV20-1,few,TRBJ1-5,CSARGDNLNQPQHF,TGCAGTGCTAGGGGGGACAATCTTAATCAGCCCCAGCATTTT